Reported below is one T cell receptor (beta chain). The antigen is not known. The sample is drawn from a study of Ad26.COV2.S vaccination and SARS-CoV-2 variants. Germline-derived CDR1 and CDR2 are SNHLY and FYNNEI. V was cut by 6 bases and J by 2 bases, with 14 bases left in between. This CDR3 contains 14 residues. Sequencing was performed with immunoSEQ multiplex PCR; in TCRdb, only in-frame clones are kept and a portion is missing. Among 300,000 to 350,000 clones, around nine tenths were seen once, and the ten largest hold about 11%. Treatment: around 19 received Ad26.COV2.S at low or high dose, single or two shots; several received placebo; per-sample allocation not given. It was on day 63 after the first vaccine or placebo injection that samples were taken. Findings and caveats of the study: The study found similar non-spike TCR breadth in vaccine and placebo recipients.

Sequences were derived from peripheral blood, sampled in a trial of Ad26.COV2.S vaccine versus placebo. The chain combines TRBV2 with TRBJ2-7; a possible D gene is TRBD1 (6 bases). The TCR comes from a person between 18 and 65 years old who received the Ad26.COV2.S COVID-19 vaccine or a placebo. The CDR3 nucleotides read TGTGCCAGCAGGCGGACAGATAACCCCTACGAGCAGTACTTC. Translated, it gives CASRRTDNPYEQYF.